Below, 10 T cell receptor beta chains from the same sample are listed, as sequenced in a study of control samples from healthy donors and cancer patients. The repertoire was sequenced with immunoSEQ multiplex PCR; TCRdb's copy has only in-frame clones and lacks some. The sample records some 120,000 clones, more than 70% being singletons. The sequenced sample was blood. The receptors derive from a man between 45 and 60 years old in good health.

The chain links TRBV4-3 to TRBJ2-7, with D possibly matching TRBD2 (6 bases). CDR3 length equals 14 residues. V dropped 0 bases and J dropped 3 bases, with 9 bases sitting between them. Germline assignment: CDR1 LGHNA and CDR2 YSLEER. CDR3 sequence: CASSQDLDYYEQYF. CDR3 DNA sequence: TGCGCCAGCAGCCAAGATCTGGACTACTACGAGCAGTACTTC.

This chain connects TRBV13 to TRBJ1-4; D is perhaps TRBD1 (5 bases). The CDR3 has 17 amino acids. V was cut by 0 bases and J by 0 bases, with 11 bases left in between. Germline lookup yields CDR1 PRHDT and CDR2 FYEKMQ (reference sequence). CDR3 coding DNA: TGTGCCAGCAGCTTAGGAACAGGAGATGCAACTAATGAAAAACTGTTTTTT. Protein product: CASSLGTGDATNEKLFF.

Regarding this clone: Compared with germline, one end of the junction differs, possibly owing to a read error. The chain is built from TRBV3-1 (or the pseudogene TRBV3-2) and TRBJ2-3; no definite D call. CDR1 LGHDT and CDR2 YNNKEL come from the germline V gene (reference sequence). The CDR3 length is 13 residues. This chain's CDR3 is CASSQERALPEDF. The CDR3 nucleotides read TGTGCCAGCAGCCAAGAAAGGGCTCTCCCCGAGGATTTT.

The V call is TRBV2, the J call TRBJ2-7, with 10 bases fitting TRBD1. CDR3 length: 13 residues. Germline CDR1 and CDR2: SNHLY and FYNNEI. V gave up 6 bases and J gave up 5 bases; unmatched junction bases: 4. This CDR3 is CASRGTGENEQYF. DNA for the CDR3: TGTGCCAGCAGGGGGACAGGGGAAAACGAGCAGTACTTC.

There are a few counts of this clone. The CDR3 DNA reads as TGCAGCGTAGGACAGGGGAACGAGCAGTACTTC. This gives the protein CSVGQGNEQYF. This sequence joins TRBV29-1 and TRBJ2-7, with TRBD1 identical over 9 bases. This CDR3 comprises 11 residues. V lost 6 bases, J lost 5 bases, and 2 bases stayed unmatched. Germline V gene lookup returns CDR1 SQVTM and CDR2 ANQGSEA.

This CDR3 is CASSFTGGSYEQYF. In nucleotides, the CDR3 is TGTGCCAGCAGTTTTACAGGGGGCTCCTACGAGCAGTACTTC. The chain uses TRBV27 and TRBJ2-7, with TRBD1 matching 8 bases. This CDR3 region has 14 residues. The junction had 1 base not matched to a gene; V was cut back by 3 bases and J by 0 bases. Germline loops: CDR1 MNHEY, CDR2 SMNVEV (reference sequence).

The count of this clone is one. V gene TRBV27 combines with J gene TRBJ1-2; D is possibly TRBD1 (6 bases). The germline V gene encodes CDR1 MNHEY and CDR2 SMNVEV (reference sequence). The germline V and J ends were trimmed by 2 bases and 4 bases, with 14 bases remaining between them. The CDR3 totals 15 residues. CDR3 protein: CASSLIPQGPYGYTF. The CDR3 region has the DNA TGTGCCAGCAGTTTAATTCCCCAGGGGCCCTATGGCTACACCTTC.

In this sample, this clone turned up once. The chain joins TRBV19 to TRBJ1-1; TRBD1 is a possible D gene (5 bases). Looked up from germline, CDR1 is LNHDA and CDR2 is SQIVND (reference sequence). The CDR3 is 14 amino acids. The germline V and J ends were trimmed by 10 bases and 1 base, with 16 bases remaining between them. CDR3 nucleotides: TGTGCCACCTCGATCGGACACGCGAACACTGAAGCTTTCTTT. Residues: CATSIGHANTEAFF.

CDR3 nucleotide sequence: TGTGCCAGCAGCTTAACCCAAAAAGAGTCTGAAGCTTTCTTT. The encoded protein is CASSLTQKESEAFF. The rearrangement joins TRBV7-9 to TRBJ1-1; no clear D. From germline, CDR1 is SEHNR and CDR2 FQNEAQ (reference sequence). The CDR3 is 14 amino acids. V was shortened by 2 bases and J by 6 bases, with 13 bases between the two germline ends.

This chain connects TRBV6-6 to TRBJ2-1; 7 nucleotides line up with TRBD1. CDR3 size: 16 residues. Per germline, CDR1 MNHNY and CDR2 SVGAGI (reference sequence). J gave up 3 bases and V 5 bases, and 10 bases lay outside the gene matches. The CDR3 DNA follows: TGTGCCAGCAGTCCCCCGACCGGACAGGTCTACAATGAGCAGTTCTTC. Amino acids: CASSPPTGQVYNEQFF.